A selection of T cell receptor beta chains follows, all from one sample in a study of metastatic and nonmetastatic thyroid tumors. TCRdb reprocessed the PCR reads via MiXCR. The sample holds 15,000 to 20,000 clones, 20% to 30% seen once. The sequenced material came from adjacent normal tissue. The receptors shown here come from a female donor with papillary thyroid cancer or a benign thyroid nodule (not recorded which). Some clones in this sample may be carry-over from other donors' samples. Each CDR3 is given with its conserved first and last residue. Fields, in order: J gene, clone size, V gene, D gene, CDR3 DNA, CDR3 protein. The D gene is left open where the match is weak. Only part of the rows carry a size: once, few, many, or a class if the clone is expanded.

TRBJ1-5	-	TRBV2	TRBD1	TGTGCCAGCAGTGAAGCCCGGACAGGGTTTAATCAGCCCCAGCATTTT	CASSEARTGFNQPQHF
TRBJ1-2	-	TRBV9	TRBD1	TGTGCCAGCAGCATAAACCGGGACAGAACCTATGGCTACACCTTC	CASSINRDRTYGYTF
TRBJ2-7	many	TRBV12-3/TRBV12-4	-	TGTGCCAGCCGAACGGCAGGGCAAAACGAGCAGTACTTC	CASRTAGQNEQYF
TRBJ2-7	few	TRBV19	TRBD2	TGTGCCAGTAGTATTCAAGCGGGAGGCGAGCAGTACTTC	CASSIQAGGEQYF
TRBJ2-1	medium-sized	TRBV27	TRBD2	TGTGCCAGCACCCACTGGGTAGGCGGGACTAGGGGGAATGAGCAGTTCTTC	CASTHWVGGTRGNEQFF
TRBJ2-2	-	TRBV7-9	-	TGTGCCAGCAGCTTACTCCAAAGCGGGGAGCTGTTTTTT	CASSLLQSGELFF
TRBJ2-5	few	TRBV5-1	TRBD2	TGCGCCAGCAGCGTAGCGGGGGGAAGAGGGGAGACCCAGTACTTC	CASSVAGGRGETQYF
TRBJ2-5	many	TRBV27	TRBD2	TGTGCCAGCAGTTTAAACGGCGGGAGCTGGGAGACCCAGTACTTC	CASSLNGGSWETQYF
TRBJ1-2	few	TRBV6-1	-	TGTGCCAGCAGTCGGTCCCCCCCCGGCTATGGCTACACCTTC	CASSRSPPGYGYTF
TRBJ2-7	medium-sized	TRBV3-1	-	TGTGCCAGCAGCCAAGAGGCCCTCTACGAGCAGTACTTC	CASSQEALYEQYF
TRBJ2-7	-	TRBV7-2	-	TGTGCCAGCAGCCCCTCTGGCGGACAAAGCTACGAGCAGTACTTC	CASSPSGGQSYEQYF
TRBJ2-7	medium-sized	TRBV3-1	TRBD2	TGTGCCAGCAGCCAACTAGCGGGAGGCTACGAGCAGTACTTC	CASSQLAGGYEQYF
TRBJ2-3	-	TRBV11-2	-	TGTGCCAGCAGCTTAGATCAGGGCACAGATACGCAGTATTTT	CASSLDQGTDTQYF
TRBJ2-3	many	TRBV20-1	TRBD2	TGCAGTGCTAGAGTTGAAGGGAGGGAGGGCACAGATACGCAGTATTTT	CSARVEGREGTDTQYF
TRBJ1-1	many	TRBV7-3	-	TGTGCCAGCAGCAGGTTTGACGGGGCAGCTGAAGCTTTCTTT	CASSRFDGAAEAFF
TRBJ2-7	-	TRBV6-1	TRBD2	TGTGCCAGCAGCCGAACTAGCGCGGTCTCCTACGAGCAGTACTTC	CASSRTSAVSYEQYF
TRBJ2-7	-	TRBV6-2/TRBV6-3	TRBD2	TGTGCCAGCAGTTACTCGACTAGCGGAAGCTCCTACGAGCAGTACTTC	CASSYSTSGSSYEQYF
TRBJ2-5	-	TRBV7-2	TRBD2	TGTGCCAGCAGCTTACGCCATGGGGGGAGGGCCCGTGGAGAGACCCAGTACTTC	CASSLRHGGRARGETQYF
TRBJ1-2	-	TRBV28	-	TGTGCCATAACCGGGACCCGGGCAGGAGGCTACACCTTC	CAITGTRAGGYTF
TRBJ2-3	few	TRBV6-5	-	TGTGCCAGCAGTATCTCACGGACACGGCCCTTCACAGATACGCAGTATTTT	CASSISRTRPFTDTQYF
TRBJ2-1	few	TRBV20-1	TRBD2	TGCAGTGCCGGGGGGGCTAGCGCCAGAATTGAGCAGTTCTTC	CSAGGASARIEQFF
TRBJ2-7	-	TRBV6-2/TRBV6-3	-	TGTGCCAGCAGTTACGATAGCTCGGGGGAGCAGTACTTC	CASSYDSSGEQYF
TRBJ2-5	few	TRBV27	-	TGTGCCAGCAGTTTAAAAAATAGGCAGGGGGAGACCCAGTACTTC	CASSLKNRQGETQYF
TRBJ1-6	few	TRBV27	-	TGTGCCAGCAGGGGGGTTGAAGGATCACCCCTCCACTTT	CASRGVEGSPLHF
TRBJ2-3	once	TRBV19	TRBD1	TGTGCCAGTCCCGTCCCATTGATAGGGACAGGGCCAGATACGCAGTATTTT	CASPVPLIGTGPDTQYF
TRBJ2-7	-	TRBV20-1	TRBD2	TGCAGTGTTAGTAGCGGGAGAGACGAGCAGTACTTC	CSVSSGRDEQYF
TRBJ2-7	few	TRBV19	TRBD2	TGTGCCAGTAGTATCCAAGCGGGAGGCAACGAGCAGTACTTC	CASSIQAGGNEQYF
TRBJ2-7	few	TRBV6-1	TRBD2	TGTGCCAGCAGCCCTCTAGCGGGGGGTAGCTACGAGCAGTACTTC	CASSPLAGGSYEQYF
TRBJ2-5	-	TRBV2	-	TGTGCTAGCACTCGCGACGGGGATTCCCAAGAGACCCAGTACTTC	CASTRDGDSQETQYF
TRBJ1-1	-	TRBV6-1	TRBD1	TGTGCCAGCAGCCCGGGACAGGCAAACACTGAAGCTTTCTTT	CASSPGQANTEAFF
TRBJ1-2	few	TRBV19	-	TGTGCCAGTAGCCTTGACAAGAGGCTGGGCCATGGCTACACCTTC	CASSLDKRLGHGYTF
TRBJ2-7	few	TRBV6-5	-	TGTGCCAGCAGTTTGCGGAGGGAGCAGTACTTC	CASSLRREQYF
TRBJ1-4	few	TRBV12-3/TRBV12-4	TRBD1	TGTGCCAGCAGTTTATCTGGACAGGGCGAAAAACTGTTTTTT	CASSLSGQGEKLFF
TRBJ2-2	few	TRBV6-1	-	TGTGCCAGCAGTCACTACCAGGGGAGCACCGGGGAGCTGTTTTTT	CASSHYQGSTGELFF
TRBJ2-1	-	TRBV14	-	TGTGCCAGCAGCCAAGATTGGGGGAGTGAGCAGTTCTTC	CASSQDWGSEQFF
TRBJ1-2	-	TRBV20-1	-	TGCAGTGCTAGAGATGAAGGGCGACAGGAGAGTAACTATGGCTACACCTTC	CSARDEGRQESNYGYTF